Sequencing of this T cell receptor (beta chain) was carried out in a study of identical twins. Findings and caveats of the study: Part of the zero-insertion signal could reflect confounding by invariant MAIT and iNKT cells.

With respect to this clonotype: The target antigen is unknown.

Healthy Caucasians, and only they, were the donors. Trimming shortened V by 4 bases and J by 4 bases, and 4 bases separated the two germline ends. Germline CDR1 reads LNHNV; CDR2 reads YYDKDF (reference sequence). The CDR3 spans 12 residues. TCRdb independently ran MiXCR on the 5' RACE reads; one entry per CDR3 protein. This sample yields 350,000 to 450,000 distinct CDR3 sequences, of which about 18% are seen a single time; approximately 12% belongs to the top ten. This TCR was recovered from a man over 45 in good health. The V call is TRBV15, the J call TRBJ2-2; D is uncertain. Sequencing input: naive T cells sorted from blood. CDR3 coding DNA: TGTGCCACCAGCAAACCCACCGGGGAGCTGTTTTTT. This gives the protein CATSKPTGELFF. The full variable domain, in which reference TRBV15 and TRBJ2-2 provide the parts outside the CDR3, is DAMVIQNPRYQVTQFGKPVTLSCSQTLNHNVMYWYQQKSSQAPKLLFHYYDKDFNNEADTPDNFQSRRPNTSFCFLDIRSPGLGDTAMYLCATSKPTGELFFGEGSRLTVL.